The rows below give T cell receptor beta chains drawn from one sample of a study of regulatory T cells in long-lasting Graves disease. TCRdb re-called the multiplex PCR reads through MiXCR, storing one row per CDR3 protein. The table has about 620,000 distinct CDR3 sequences, roughly 15% seen once. A further study also used this sample, focusing on T cells in Graves' hyperthyroidism and ophthalmopathy.

The sample consisted of peripheral blood mononuclear cells (PBMCs), taken at new diagnosis, from a patient treated with antithyroid drugs. These receptors came from a woman aged 30 to 39 with Graves disease. CDR3s include the opening cysteine and the closing phenylalanine or tryptophan. Each record gives: J gene, D gene, V gene, clone size, CDR3 protein, CDR3 DNA. The D gene is left open where the match is weak. Some rows mark clone size as missing; the rest say once, few, many or name a class of expanded clone.

>TRBJ2-3|TRBD2|TRBV20-1|many
CSALAGTDTQYF
TGCAGTGCCCTAGCGGGGACAGATACGCAGTATTTT
>TRBJ2-5|TRBD2|TRBV28|many
CASCLGTSQNGETQYF
TGTGCCAGCTGTCTAGGGACTAGCCAAAACGGAGAGACCCAGTACTTC
>TRBJ2-7|TRBD1|TRBV5-1|many
CASTTALGQAYEQYF
TGCGCCAGCACCACAGCCCTGGGACAGGCCTACGAGCAGTACTTC
>TRBJ2-3|TRBD1|TRBV15|few
CATSRDRTGGGDTQYF
TGTGCCACCAGCAGAGATCGGACAGGGGGAGGAGATACGCAGTATTTT
>TRBJ2-2|-|TRBV28|many
CASSLGALGATGELFF
TGTGCCAGCAGTTTAGGAGCGCTGGGGGCCACCGGGGAGCTGTTTTTT
>TRBJ1-2|-|TRBV15|many
CATSRDLKYGYTF
TGTGCCACCAGCAGAGATCTTAAGTATGGCTACACCTTC
>TRBJ1-5|-|TRBV19|few
CASSVAANQPQHF
TGTGCCAGTAGTGTGGCGGCGAATCAGCCCCAGCATTTT
>TRBJ1-5|TRBD1|TRBV6-1|many
CASSEMTGTWSNQPQHF
TGTGCCAGCAGTGAAATGACAGGGACCTGGAGCAATCAGCCCCAGCATTTT
>TRBJ2-5|TRBD2|TRBV20-1|many
CSAVRPTSGQETQYF
TGCAGTGCTGTAAGACCCACTAGCGGACAAGAGACCCAGTACTTC
>TRBJ2-1|TRBD2|TRBV20-1|many
CSAREGLAPQRGGQFF
TGCAGTGCTAGAGAGGGACTAGCGCCGCAACGAGGGGGGCAGTTCTTC
>TRBJ2-7|-|TRBV28|-
CASSWQGSRHEQYF
TGTGCCAGCTCCTGGCAGGGCTCTCGGCACGAGCAGTACTTC
>TRBJ1-1|-|TRBV6-5|-
CASSYMEGTEAFF
TGTGCCAGCAGTTACATGGAGGGAACTGAAGCTTTCTTT
>TRBJ1-5|-|TRBV6-5|-
CASSYTDQPQHF
TGTGCCAGCAGTTATACGGATCAGCCCCAGCATTTT
>TRBJ2-7|-|TRBV3-1|-
CASSQERGKYEQYF
TGTGCCAGCAGCCAAGAAAGGGGGAAGTACGAGCAGTACTTC
>TRBJ2-7|-|TRBV20-1|-
CSAREVPGVTKGDEQYF
TGCAGTGCTAGAGAGGTCCCCGGGGTTACAAAAGGGGACGAGCAGTACTTC
>TRBJ1-2|TRBD1|TRBV11-2|many
CASRPTGGWDGYTF
TGTGCCAGCAGGCCGACAGGGGGCTGGGATGGCTACACCTTC
>TRBJ2-7|TRBD1|TRBV6-1|-
CASREPGQGGEQYF
TGTGCCAGCAGAGAACCGGGACAGGGGGGCGAGCAGTACTTC
>TRBJ2-5|TRBD2|TRBV24-1|-
CATSEASGRGETQYF
TGTGCCACCAGTGAAGCTAGCGGGAGAGGAGAGACCCAGTACTTC
>TRBJ2-4|TRBD1|TRBV2|many
CASSARTGESIQYF
TGTGCCAGCAGTGCCCGGACAGGGGAGAGCATTCAGTACTTC
>TRBJ1-4|-|TRBV6-2/TRBV6-3|few
CASSSALLTPEGKLFF
TGTGCCAGCAGTTCAGCTCTATTGACCCCTGAGGGAAAACTGTTTTTT
>TRBJ1-1|-|TRBV27|few
CASRGQINLNTEAFF
TGTGCTAGCCGGGGACAAATAAATTTGAACACTGAAGCTTTCTTT
>TRBJ2-1|-|TRBV9|-
CASSVGPSENNEQFF
TGTGCCAGCAGCGTAGGGCCTAGCGAGAACAATGAGCAGTTCTTC
>TRBJ2-1|TRBD1|TRBV5-4|-
CASSFGTGMYNEQFF
TGTGCCAGCAGCTTTGGGACAGGGATGTACAATGAGCAGTTCTTC
>TRBJ2-3|-|TRBV7-2|many
CASSLAGNSGDTQYF
TGTGCCAGCAGCTTAGCGGGTAATTCTGGCGATACGCAGTATTTT
>TRBJ2-7|TRBD2|TRBV5-1|many
CASRAAGGPLSYEQYF
TGCGCCAGCCGGGCGGCGGGAGGGCCTCTATCCTACGAGCAGTACTTC
>TRBJ2-1|-|TRBV9|-
CASSGSWGEQFF
TGTGCCAGCAGCGGGAGCTGGGGTGAGCAGTTCTTC
>TRBJ2-5|-|TRBV24-1|-
CATSDGLVKKTQYF
TGTGCCACCAGTGATGGACTGGTAAAAAAGACCCAGTACTTC
>TRBJ2-7|TRBD1|TRBV7-2|few
CASSPRKGAIGEQYF
TGTGCCAGCAGCCCGCGTAAGGGGGCGATTGGGGAGCAGTACTTC
>TRBJ1-5|-|TRBV6-2/TRBV6-3|-
CASRKEMNNQPQHF
TGTGCCAGCAGGAAAGAGATGAACAATCAGCCCCAGCATTTT
>TRBJ1-2|-|TRBV7-9|-
CASSGEAPPRYTF
TGTGCCAGCAGCGGGGAGGCTCCTCCACGCTACACCTTC
>TRBJ2-5|-|TRBV5-5|-
CASTITGDRETQYF
TGTGCCAGCACTATAACAGGCGATCGGGAGACCCAGTACTTC
>TRBJ1-5|-|TRBV19|few
CASSIRDGYNQPQHF
TGTGCCAGTAGTATCCGGGACGGCTACAATCAGCCCCAGCATTTT
>TRBJ2-7|-|TRBV7-3|many
CASSLSGDREVQYF
TGTGCCAGCAGCTTATCCGGAGACAGGGAGGTGCAGTACTTC
>TRBJ1-5|-|TRBV18|-
CASSPRGSTDTQHF
TGTGCCAGCTCACCACGGGGAAGCACAGATACGCAGCATTTT
>TRBJ2-3|-|TRBV6-2/TRBV6-3|few
CASSKTVDTQYF
TGTGCCAGCAGTAAGACCGTAGATACGCAGTATTTT
>TRBJ2-7|-|TRBV5-1|-
CASRESGSAVGEQYF
TGCGCCAGCAGGGAATCCGGCTCCGCGGTCGGGGAGCAGTACTTC
>TRBJ2-5|TRBD2|TRBV7-2|many
CASSVAGGGETQYF
TGTGCCAGCAGCGTAGCGGGAGGAGGTGAGACCCAGTACTTC
>TRBJ1-2|-|TRBV18|few
CASSPEPVLNPHYGYTF
TGTGCCAGCTCACCAGAGCCAGTCTTAAACCCGCACTATGGCTACACCTTC
>TRBJ2-1|-|TRBV24-1|few
CATSQNTENEQFF
TGTGCCACCAGTCAAAATACAGAAAATGAGCAGTTCTTC
>TRBJ2-1|-|TRBV30|-
CAWSVSQLNGQFF
TGTGCCTGGAGTGTTTCACAACTCAATGGGCAGTTCTTC
>TRBJ1-2|-|TRBV4-1|-
CASSQNRDGEVVF
TGCGCCAGCAGCCAAAACCGGGACGGGGAGGTGGTTTTC